This T cell receptor (beta chain) was captured by sequencing in a study of T cell repertoires in cytomegalovirus infection. Study-level information: The public TCR beta signatures pointed to both CMV infection and matching HLA type. The study, taken as a whole, reports: Carriage of CMV together with the relevant HLA was identifiable through cumulative public TCR beta family frequency. The ex vivo response was dominated by HLA-C-restricted CMV-specific TCR beta clonotypes.

The germline V and J ends were trimmed by 5 bases and 2 bases, with 22 bases remaining between them. Germline-derived CDR1 and CDR2 are SGHTA and FQGNSA. The CDR3 extends over 17 amino acids. A word on this clonotype: Its antigen is unknown.

TCRdb re-derived calls from the reads in MiXCR, one entry per CDR3 protein. The table lists some 68,000 distinct CDR3 sequences, more than 20% of them singletons. This clonotype was sampled from a human donor in good health (CMV status not recorded). Some clones in this sample may be carry-over from other donors' samples. Sample: PBMCs, sequenced either directly or after in vitro stimulation (not recorded which). The chain recombines TRBV7-2 with TRBJ2-7; the D gene is possibly TRBD1 (5 bases). The CDR3 nucleotides are TGTGCCAGCAGCCCCTGGGGCTGGGTTGCGCTGACCTACGAGCAGTACTTC. Its protein product is CASSPWGWVALTYEQYF.